This TCR beta chain was recorded in a study of T cell responses to AZD1222 COVID-19 vaccine. Here immunoSEQ multiplex PCR was the method, and the copy in TCRdb shows in-frame clones only, minus some. This table holds about 87,000 clones, around 90% found once. This CDR3 region has 15 residues. Trimming left V 2 bases short and J 3 bases short, with 11 bases between. The V gene's germline CDR1 is GTSNPN and CDR2 SVGIG (reference sequence). Here the sequenced sample was peripheral blood, taken on day 0 of AZD1222 vaccination. The clonotype was recovered from an adult in good health. J is TRBJ1-6 and V is TRBV30, with D hard to call. CDR3 sequence reads: CAWSIGGVYNSPLHF. Written as DNA, the CDR3 is TGTGCCTGGAGTATCGGTGGGGTCTATAATTCACCCCTCCACTTT.